The present TCR beta chain was sequenced within a study of blood T cell repertoires in COVID-19. TCRdb keeps only in-frame clones here, not all; method: immunoSEQ multiplex PCR. The repertoire has some 300,000 clones, roughly 90% of them found once; the top ten carry about 1%. Germline V gene sequence: CDR1 SEHNR, CDR2 FQNEAQ (reference sequence). Trimming pared 6 bases from V and 2 bases from J, leaving 22 bases between. This CDR3 region has 17 residues. J is TRBJ1-2 and V is TRBV7-9; D not resolved. The sequencing input was PBMCs or T cells enriched from blood (not recorded which). This clonotype was obtained from a woman aged 30 to 39 who had recovered from COVID-19. CDR3 sequence reads: CASRAKTITAGNYGYTF. The CDR3 DNA sequence: TGTGCCAGCAGGGCTAAAACCATAACAGCCGGCAACTATGGCTACACCTTC.